This T cell receptor (beta chain) appears in the sequencing data of a study of patients and donors after allogeneic stem cell transplantation. The sample holds many counts of this clonotype. V dropped 0 bases and J dropped 3; count of bases not matched to a gene: 3. The CDR3 extends over 15 amino acids. CDR1 and CDR2 from the germline V gene are SQVTM and ANQGSEA. From the RT-PCR reads, TCRdb called clonotypes with MiXCR, one entry per CDR3 protein. Of roughly 960,000 distinct CDR3 sequences listed, more than 15% are singletons. The source of this sequence is a human donor who was either an allogeneic HSCT recipient or a stem cell or donor lymphocyte infusion donor (not recorded which). It is not recorded whose cells these are; they may come from a transplant donor. The material sequenced was blood, either unsorted or a sorted T cell fraction (not recorded which). V gene TRBV29-1 combines with J gene TRBJ2-2; 8 nucleotides agree with TRBD2. For the CDR3, the DNA is TGCAGCGTTGAAGATCGGGAGGGTTACACCGGGGAGCTGTTTTTT. Translating gives CSVEDREGYTGELFF.